The sequence of this TCR beta chain was determined in a study of blood T cell repertoires in COVID-19. Study at large: There were acute and convalescent COVID-19 samples, and they came from the United States, Italy and Spain. The cDNA or gDNA used as material had been derived from T cells, B-cell-depleted T cells, or PBMCs.

Original processing notes: Amplification of reference gene primers was used by the study to estimate nucleated cell counts. The table came from immunoSEQ multiplex PCR; TCRdb's copy has only in-frame clones and leaves some out. V and J calls and clone size are given by that table; D and trimming were obtained from the DNA. The profile shows more than 85,000 clones, roughly nine tenths of them singletons. V gave up 5 bases and J gave up 8 bases; unmatched junction bases: 7. The germline V gene has CDR1 LGHDT and CDR2 YNNKEL (reference sequence). The CDR3 extends over 15 amino acids. This rearrangement joins TRBV3-1 (or the pseudogene TRBV3-2) to TRBJ2-1, with TRBD2 identical over 12 bases. The sequencing sample was made of peripheral blood. This clonotype originated in an older man with acute or convalescent COVID-19. CDR3 nucleotides: TGTGCCAGCAGCGGGCTAGCGGGGGGGCCGCATGAGCAGTTCTTC. Residues: CASSGLAGGPHEQFF.